This TCR beta chain originates from a study of T cells in tuberculosis. In the study overall: This South African cohort compared adolescents with or without latent tuberculosis against adults with active tuberculosis. Study conclusions and caveats: Active tuberculosis TCR-alpha repertoires lay closer to GMM-specific TCRs than IGRA-negative controls, suggesting clonal expansion. A GMM-specific repertoire classifier reached just under 90% accuracy, AUROC 0.7 to 0.9.

This CDR3 has 13 residues. Germline CDR1 and CDR2: SQVTM and ANQGSEA. V shed 7 bases and J 2 bases; nucleotides not matched to a gene: 3. Time point defined: new active TB diagnosis, blood taken before or within 7 days of starting treatment. Unsorted cryopreserved PBMC were sequenced, averaging about 100,000 T cells per clinical donor. On this clone itself: Antigen specificity is unknown.

The assay was immunoSEQ multiplex PCR, and TCRdb's table has in-frame clones only and misses some. The table includes over 25,000 clones, approximately 90% detected once. This material consisted of PBMCs, taken at tuberculosis diagnosis. The TCR comes from an adult with tuberculosis. Some clones in this sample may be carry-over from other donors' samples. The chain carries TRBV29-1 and TRBJ2-4; the match to TRBD1 covers 9 bases. The CDR3 region has the DNA TGCAGCGCGACAGGGGGTACCAAAAACATTCAGTACTTC. Translation gives CSATGGTKNIQYF.